This passage covers 30 T cell receptor beta chains from one sample sequenced in a study of regulatory T cells in long-lasting Graves disease. According to the study, TCR beta libraries were built with iRepertoire HTBI primers and CDR3-region Arm-PCR. TCRdb redid the calling of the multiplex PCR reads with MiXCR, one entry per CDR3 protein. There are roughly 520,000 distinct CDR3 sequences in the sample; around 12% occur only once, and roughly 8.9% lies in the top ten. This sample's time point: newly diagnosed GD, antithyroid drugs for less than 3 months. Extracted PBMC RNA gave rise to the TCR library. The sample was also reused in another study, on T cells in Graves' hyperthyroidism and ophthalmopathy.

The sequencing used peripheral blood mononuclear cells (PBMCs), collected at new diagnosis, from a patient treated with antithyroid drugs. The receptor source for this set is a woman aged 25 to 45 with Graves disease.

This clonotype is a singleton in its sample. V and J are TRBV6-2 or TRBV6-3 and TRBJ2-7, with a weak D call TRBD2 (5 bases). Trimming removed 0 bases from V and 6 bases from J, with 15 bases in between. Per the germline V gene, CDR1 is MNHEY and CDR2 is SVGEGT. The CDR3 sequence is 15 residues long. As DNA, the CDR3 is TGTGCCAGCAGTTACTCGCCGCTAACTAGTTCCGAGCAGTACTTC. It yields the protein CASSYSPLTSSEQYF.

A note on this clonotype: A much larger clone lies a single base off, so this may be a read error. The chain uses TRBV5-1 and TRBJ2-1; 10 bases line up with TRBD2. CDR1 is SGHRS and CDR2 is YFSETQ in the germline V gene. The CDR3 extends over 16 amino acids. DNA of the CDR3: TGCGCCAGCAGCTTGGAAGCGGGAGGGTTCTACAATGGGCAGTTCTTC. Its protein product is CASSLEAGGFYNGQFF.

This clonotype was counted at least ten times. The V call is TRBV5-6, the J call TRBJ2-1; possibly TRBD1 or TRBD2 for D (5 bases each). Trimming cost V 2 bases and J 4 bases, with 13 bases left between them. The CDR3 covers 15 residues. In germline, CDR1 is SGHDT, CDR2 YYEEEE. CDR3 DNA sequence: TGTGCCAGCAGCTTCCCGGGGCCAAGGTACAATGAGCAGTTCTTC. Protein product: CASSFPGPRYNEQFF.

This clonotype was recorded at least ten times. The chain couples TRBV7-9 to TRBJ2-2; D is unresolved. Per germline, CDR1 SEHNR and CDR2 FQNEAQ (reference sequence). V was shortened by 3 bases and J by 5 bases, with 13 bases between the two germline ends. CDR3 size: 15 residues. This CDR3 is CASSLLRRETGELFF. The CDR3 DNA sequence: TGTGCCAGCAGCTTGTTGCGGAGAGAGACCGGGGAGCTGTTTTTT.

The V and J genes are TRBV6-1 and TRBJ2-7, with TRBD2 identical over 13 bases. The CDR3 extends over 20 amino acids. The germline gives CDR1 MNHNS, CDR2 SASEGT. Losses at the gene ends were 8 bases for V and 3 bases for J; bases not matched to a gene: 22. DNA of the CDR3: TGTGCCAGCCTCCCCCTCGGGACTAGCGGGACACACGGGAAGTACTACGAGCAGTACTTC. Translation: CASLPLGTSGTHGKYYEQYF.

The chain combines TRBV4-3 with TRBJ2-3; 14 nucleotides match TRBD2. The CDR3 runs 19 residues. The V and J ends lost 7 bases and 0 bases, in that order; junction bases with no gene match: 12. Germline V CDR1 and CDR2: LGHNA, YSLEER. CDR3 nucleotide sequence: TGCGCCAGCAACCTGGGACTAGCGGGAGTCGGGATTAGCACAGATACGCAGTATTTT. This encodes CASNLGLAGVGISTDTQYF.

The chain carries TRBV19 and TRBJ2-7, with 7 bases identical to TRBD1. Germline V gene lookup returns CDR1 LNHDA and CDR2 SQIVND (reference sequence). The CDR3 contains 14 residues. V lost 6 bases, J lost 3 bases, and 8 bases stayed unmatched. CDR3 sequence: CASRIDRDSYEQYF. CDR3 sequence (DNA): TGTGCCAGTAGGATTGACCGGGACAGCTACGAGCAGTACTTC.

This clonotype was detected ten times or more. The chain combines TRBV28 with TRBJ2-7; 12 nucleotides match TRBD2. The CDR3 has 15 residues. With V trimmed by 6 bases and J by 2 bases, 5 bases remained unmatched. The germline CDR1 and CDR2 sequences are MDHEN and SYDVKM. DNA of the CDR3: TGTGCCAGCAGGGCCCCTAGCGGGAGGGCCTACGAGCAGTACTTC. Its translation: CASRAPSGRAYEQYF.

Concerning this clonotype itself: A far larger clone is only one base removed, so a read error is likely. The chain recombines TRBV12-3 or TRBV12-4 with TRBJ2-7; the D gene could be TRBD1 or TRBD2 (6 bases each). Trimming took off 5 bases at V and 7 bases at J, with 15 bases between the two ends. This CDR3 comprises 13 residues. CDR3 amino acids: CASSPVGGNEQYF. For the CDR3, the DNA is TGTGCCAGCAGTCCTGTAGGGGGGAATGAGCAGTACTTC.

This clonotype was counted at least ten times. The chain links TRBV6-2 or TRBV6-3 to TRBJ2-7; D might be TRBD1 (5 bases). Germline V gene sequence: CDR1 MNHEY, CDR2 SVGEGT. V was trimmed by 0 bases and J by 3 bases, leaving 12 bases between them. This CDR3 contains 15 residues. DNA for the CDR3: TGTGCCAGCAGTTACTCCCAGGGTAGCCACTACGAGCAGTACTTC. Its translation: CASSYSQGSHYEQYF.

In this sample, this clonotype turned up a few times. The chain couples TRBV19 to TRBJ2-2; 10 bases line up with TRBD1. Per the germline V gene, CDR1 is LNHDA and CDR2 is SQIVND (reference sequence). V was pared by 5 bases and J by 6 bases, with 3 bases of the junction left unmatched. CDR3 length: 14 amino acids. CDR3 sequence: CASSEGQGPGELFF. CDR3 nucleotides: TGTGCCAGTAGTGAGGGACAGGGGCCCGGGGAGCTGTTTTTT. The whole variable domain, filled in from reference TRBV19 and TRBJ2-2, reads DGGITQSPKYLFRKEGQNVTLSCEQNLNHDAMYWYRQDPGQGLRLIYYSQIVNDFQKGDIAEGYSVSREKKESFPLTVTSAQKNPTAFYLCASSEGQGPGELFFGEGSRLTVL.

This clonotype occurred many times. The chain joins TRBV6-5 to TRBJ2-7, with 8 bases lining up with TRBD1. There are 19 residues in the CDR3. With 4 bases clipped from V and 4 bases from J, the junction kept 21 bases outside the gene matches. Germline CDR1 is MNHEY and CDR2 is SVGAGI. CDR3 loop: CASSSRQGQRRAKTYEQYF. CDR3 bases: TGTGCCAGCAGTTCCAGACAGGGGCAACGTAGGGCGAAGACATACGAGCAGTACTTC.

This clonotype was counted ten times or more. The chain has TRBV27 and TRBJ1-5; D not resolved. Between the trimmed V and J ends, which lost 6 bases and 6 bases, there was a span of 12 bases. CDR3 size: 13 residues. CDR1 and CDR2 from the germline V gene are MNHEY and SMNVEV (reference sequence). CDR3: CASSRSPGQPQHF. DNA for the CDR3: TGTGCCAGCAGCCGGTCTCCCGGTCAGCCCCAGCATTTT.

The chain links TRBV6-1 to TRBJ2-1; weak D call: TRBD2 (5 bases). CDR3 length: 18 amino acids. V was shortened by 6 bases and J by 0 bases, with 21 bases between the two germline ends. CDR1 and CDR2 (germline): MNHNS, SASEGT. This CDR3 reads CASRDGENPLGSYNEQFF. Written as DNA, the CDR3 is TGTGCCAGCAGAGACGGGGAAAACCCCCTAGGCTCCTACAATGAGCAGTTCTTC.

This clonotype was counted at least ten times. The chain links TRBV28 to TRBJ1-1; weak D call: TRBD1 (6 bases). Germline lookup yields CDR1 MDHEN and CDR2 SYDVKM. CDR3 size: 17 residues. V was shortened by 8 bases and J by 0 bases, with 22 bases between the two germline ends. As DNA, the CDR3 is TGTGCCAGCCATACCCTCCTAGGACAGACCATGAACACTGAAGCTTTCTTT. Protein: CASHTLLGQTMNTEAFF.

V usage is TRBV24-1 and J usage is TRBJ2-1; possibly TRBD1 or TRBD2 for D (5 bases each). This CDR3 has 13 amino acids. Germline CDR1 reads KGHDR; CDR2 reads SFDVKD. Trimming took off 5 bases at V and 6 bases at J, with 10 bases between the two ends. CDR3 region: CATSAGPLNEQFF. The DNA of the CDR3 is TGTGCCACCAGTGCGGGACCCCTCAATGAGCAGTTCTTC.

This clonotype has ten or more counts. The J gene is TRBJ2-5, the V gene TRBV11-2; the match to TRBD1 covers 7 bases. V trimming: 3 bases; J trimming: 2 bases; junction bases outside the gene matches: 9. Germline V gives CDR1 SGHAT, CDR2 FQNNGV. The CDR3 extends over 16 amino acids. CDR3 protein: CASSFVTGAPQETQYF. The CDR3 DNA follows: TGTGCCAGCAGCTTCGTTACAGGGGCCCCACAAGAGACCCAGTACTTC.

This clonotype was observed a handful of times. J is TRBJ2-7 and V is TRBV20-1; 8 bases map to TRBD2. The germline CDR1 and CDR2 sequences are DFQATT and SNEGSKA (reference sequence). The ends lost 0 bases at V and 4 bases at J; junction bases unmatched: 8. The CDR3 length is 15 residues. This CDR3 reads CSARDSLAGSYEQYF. The CDR3 region has the DNA TGCAGTGCTAGAGATTCGTTAGCGGGGTCTTACGAGCAGTACTTC.

This clonotype was seen repeatedly, ten times or more. The chain joins TRBV19 to TRBJ1-1; 9 nucleotides match TRBD1. Germline V gene sequence: CDR1 LNHDA, CDR2 SQIVND (reference sequence). V gave up 9 bases and J gave up 6 bases; unmatched junction bases: 5. CDR3 length equals 12 residues. CDR3 nucleotide sequence: TGTGCCAGCCTACAGGGGGCTGCTGAAGCTTTCTTT. This translates into CASLQGAAEAFF.

The genes are TRBV7-9 and TRBJ2-5; D may be TRBD1 or TRBD2 (5 bases each). The CDR3 consists of 15 residues. CDR1 and CDR2 (germline): SEHNR, FQNEAQ (reference sequence). The germline V and J ends were trimmed by 2 bases and 0 bases, with 10 bases remaining between them. CDR3 protein: CASSLSWGYQETQYF. CDR3 in DNA: TGTGCCAGCAGCTTAAGTTGGGGGTACCAAGAGACCCAGTACTTC.

The rearrangement uses TRBV24-1 and TRBJ2-6; D possibly corresponds to TRBD1 (6 bases). Trimming shortened V by 3 bases and J by 0 bases, and 14 bases separated the two germline ends. The CDR3 totals 18 residues. Germline V gene lookup returns CDR1 KGHDR and CDR2 SFDVKD. The chain's CDR3 is CATSDPRGIPSGANVLTF. The CDR3 nucleotides read TGTGCCACCAGTGATCCCAGGGGAATCCCCTCTGGGGCCAACGTCCTGACTTTC.

This clonotype was observed at least ten times. The chain joins TRBV19 to TRBJ1-1; no reliable D call. CDR3 size: 15 residues. The germline V and J ends were trimmed by 4 bases and 6 bases, with 18 bases remaining between them. Germline V gene lookup returns CDR1 LNHDA and CDR2 SQIVND (reference sequence). The CDR3 DNA sequence: TGTGCCAGTAGTACCCAGTTGTTTGGTTTGGCTGAAGCTTTCTTT. It specifies CASSTQLFGLAEAFF. Combining the CDR3 with reference TRBV19 and TRBJ1-1 gives the whole variable domain DGGITQSPKYLFRKEGQNVTLSCEQNLNHDAMYWYRQDPGQGLRLIYYSQIVNDFQKGDIAEGYSVSREKKESFPLTVTSAQKNPTAFYLCASSTQLFGLAEAFFGQGTRLTVV.

This clonotype was observed many times. This chain joins TRBV18 and TRBJ1-1; D is unresolved. The CDR3 consists of 17 residues. V lost 1 base to trimming and J lost 1 base, with 16 bases between them. Germline V gives CDR1 KGHSH, CDR2 LQKENI. The CDR3 sequence: CASSPRVATGENTEAFF. The DNA for the CDR3 is TGTGCCAGCTCACCACGGGTGGCTACTGGCGAGAACACTGAAGCTTTCTTT. Full variable domain (missing parts from reference TRBV18 and TRBJ1-1): NAGVMQNPRHLVRRRGQEARLRCSPMKGHSHVYWYRQLPEEGLKFMVYLQKENIIDESGMPKERFSAEFPKEGPSILRIQQVVRGDSAAYFCASSPRVATGENTEAFFGQGTRLTVV.

This rearrangement joins TRBV6-1 to TRBJ1-5; D is ambiguous. The germline V gene encodes CDR1 MNHNS and CDR2 SASEGT. V lost 2 bases to trimming and J lost 5 bases, with 13 bases between them. The CDR3 totals 15 residues. Written as DNA, the CDR3 is TGTGCCAGCAGTGAACCGGTCAACAGTTATCAGCCCCAGCATTTT. Translating gives CASSEPVNSYQPQHF.

The table lists this clonotype with many counts. Compared with germline, one end of the junction differs, possibly owing to a read error. The chain couples TRBV27 to TRBJ1-1; 7 positions agree with TRBD1. The CDR3 totals 14 residues. The germline V gene encodes CDR1 MNHEY and CDR2 SMNVEV (reference sequence). CDR3 in DNA: TGCGCCAGCAGACGAACAGGGGTAGGAACTGAAGCTTTCTTT. Protein product: CASRRTGVGTEAFF.

This clonotype occurred many times. This sequence joins TRBV6-2 or TRBV6-3 and TRBJ2-1, with D perhaps TRBD1 or TRBD2 (5 bases each). The germline V gene encodes CDR1 MNHEY and CDR2 SVGEGT. This CDR3 has 15 amino acids. V dropped 2 bases and J dropped 6 bases, with 14 bases sitting between them. CDR3 coding DNA: TGTGCCAGCAGTTACACCACGGGGCGTAGCAATGAGCAGTTCTTC. This encodes CASSYTTGRSNEQFF.

This clonotype was observed at least ten times. J is TRBJ2-2 and V is TRBV12-3 or TRBV12-4, with 9 bases identical to TRBD1. The junction had 9 bases not matched to a gene; V was cut back by 6 bases and J by 7 bases. This CDR3 is 15 amino acids long. This chain's CDR3 is CASSPPGQGVGELFF. CDR3 in DNA: TGTGCCAGCAGCCCCCCGGGACAGGGAGTCGGGGAGCTGTTTTTT.

J is TRBJ1-1 and V is TRBV3-1; D is unresolved. The CDR3 spans 17 residues. Deletions cut 4 bases from V and 0 bases from J, with 18 bases between. Looked up from germline, CDR1 is LGHDT and CDR2 is YNNKEL (reference sequence). For the CDR3, the DNA is TGTGCCAGCAGCCCTCTACGACGGAATAGCATGAACACTGAAGCTTTCTTT. Protein: CASSPLRRNSMNTEAFF.

This clonotype was seen more than once but under ten times. The rearrangement links TRBV6-1 to TRBJ2-3; possible D gene TRBD2, 5 bases. Germline V gene data show CDR1 as MNHNS and CDR2 as SASEGT. V lost 7 bases to trimming and J lost 5 bases, with 16 bases between them. This CDR3 region has 14 residues. The CDR3 sequence is CASTQLTIRDTQYF. DNA of the CDR3: TGTGCCAGCACCCAACTGACTATTCGAGATACGCAGTATTTT.

This clonotype was found a few times. A junction end diverges from the germline sequence, so it may reflect a read error. The gene calls are TRBV19 and TRBJ1-4; 7 nucleotides match TRBD1. The CDR3 has 14 residues. Germline V gene lookup returns CDR1 LNHDA and CDR2 SQIVND (reference sequence). The CDR3 bases are TGTGCCGGTAGTACCGGGACAGTAAATGAAAAACTGTTTTTT. Its translation: CAGSTGTVNEKLFF.